This is a list of T cell receptor beta chains from one sample in a study of CD8 T cells in ankylosing spondylitis. MiXCR was run by TCRdb on the 5' RACE reads, yielding one entry per CDR3 protein. The sample has about 150,000 distinct CDR3 sequences, 30% to 40% seen once; the top ten hold around 6%. The sample comprised synovial fluid, either unsorted or a sorted T cell fraction (not recorded which). The receptor source for this set is a male donor with ankylosing spondylitis. Each CDR3 is given with its conserved first and last residue. Fields, in order: V gene, D gene, J gene, clone size, CDR3 DNA, CDR3 protein. The D gene is left open where the match is weak. A row's size may be missing; if present it is once, few, many or a size class.

TRBV11-2,-,TRBJ2-7,many,TGTGCCAGCAGCCAGCCCGGGACACCGATCTACGAGCAGTACTTC,CASSQPGTPIYEQYF
TRBV20-1,TRBD1,TRBJ1-5,few,TGCAGTGCTAGGGGGACAGGTATACCGAGTAATCAGCCCCAGCATTTT,CSARGTGIPSNQPQHF
TRBV7-2,-,TRBJ2-1,few,TGTGCCAGCAGCCCGGAAGGGGGGACCTACAATGAGCAGTTCTTC,CASSPEGGTYNEQFF
TRBV28,TRBD1,TRBJ1-4,-,TGTGCCAGCAGTTTCGCCCCGGACAGGGGGTCAACTAATGAAAAACTGTTTTTT,CASSFAPDRGSTNEKLFF
TRBV5-4,-,TRBJ2-3,many,TGTGCCAGCAGCTACGGAGCTGGAAGCACAGATACGCAGTATTTT,CASSYGAGSTDTQYF
TRBV20-1,TRBD1,TRBJ1-3,few,TGCAGTGCTAGCGCCGACAGGGTTGGAAACACCATATATTTT,CSASADRVGNTIYF
TRBV12-3/TRBV12-4,-,TRBJ1-5,-,TGTGCCAGTAACAAAGAAATCAATCAGCCCCAGCATTTT,CASNKEINQPQHF
TRBV20-1,TRBD1,TRBJ2-3,-,TGCAGTGCTAGAGTCAACGGGACAGGGGATACGCAGTATTTT,CSARVNGTGDTQYF
TRBV28,-,TRBJ1-6,-,TGTGCCAGCAGTTTATGGTTGGAACAGGGAGCCCCTTCACCCCTCCACTTT,CASSLWLEQGAPSPLHF
TRBV6-2/TRBV6-3,-,TRBJ1-6,few,TGTGCCAGCAGCAAAGGACGGATTAATTCACCCCTCCACTTT,CASSKGRINSPLHF
TRBV6-1,-,TRBJ2-7,once,TGTGCCAGCAGTCCCCGGGACCGAGGTCCCTACGAGCAGTACTTC,CASSPRDRGPYEQYF
TRBV5-5,TRBD1,TRBJ1-4,-,TGTGCCAGCAGCTTGAATGTCGACAGGGACTTTGAAAAACTGTTTTTT,CASSLNVDRDFEKLFF
TRBV20-1,TRBD1,TRBJ2-2,-,TGCAGTGCCAGAGGACAGGGGCGTTGGGGCGGTGGGCTGTTTTTT,CSARGQGRWGGGLFF
TRBV20-1,-,TRBJ1-2,-,TGCAGTGCTAGCAAGGGAGATGGCTACACCTTC,CSASKGDGYTF